The 27 T cell receptor beta chains given below trace back to one sample, sequenced in a study of blood T cells in healthy people across ages. Next came a second PCR, run for about 6 to 11 cycles, which used a sample-barcoded 5' primer along with a J-beta primer mix. In TCRdb, the 5' RACE reads were re-called with MiXCR into one record per CDR3 protein. The table includes about 1.5 million distinct CDR3 sequences, roughly 43% detected once. The material sequenced was blood. The source is a woman younger than 30 in good health.

The chain combines TRBV12-3 or TRBV12-4 with TRBJ2-7, with D perhaps matching TRBD1 (5 bases). This CDR3 spans 14 amino acids. Between the trimmed V and J ends, which lost 7 bases and 3 bases, there was a span of 16 bases. The CDR3 DNA reads TGTGCCAGCAAAAGAAGTACAGGCAACTACGAGCAGTACTTC. Translated, it gives CASKRSTGNYEQYF.

This clonotype came up a few times. V usage is TRBV7-2 and J usage is TRBJ1-2, with 9 bases matching TRBD1. With V trimmed by 5 bases and J by 7 bases, 8 bases remained unmatched. CDR3 length equals 14 residues. Germline assignment: CDR1 SGHTA and CDR2 FQGNSA. The CDR3 DNA is TGTGCCAGCAGCACGACAGGGGGTTTAGGTGGCTACACCTTC. Protein product: CASSTTGGLGGYTF.

This clonotype appeared a few times. The chain employs TRBV6-2 or TRBV6-3 and TRBJ2-5, with TRBD1 matching 8 bases. CDR1 and CDR2 (germline): MNHEY, SVGEGT. The CDR3 length is 16 residues. V dropped 5 bases and J dropped 0; count of bases not matched to a gene: 8. CDR3 amino acids: CASSTRTGWYQETQYF. The CDR3 bases are TGTGCCAGCAGTACTCGGACAGGGTGGTACCAAGAGACCCAGTACTTC.

Details on this clonotype: A much larger clone is a single base away; this may be a read error. This chain connects TRBV11-2 to TRBJ1-5; 7 nucleotides agree with TRBD1. The CDR3 runs 14 residues. The V gene's germline CDR1 is SGHAT and CDR2 FQNNGV. CDR3 in amino acids: CASSRDSSNQTQHF. CDR3 sequence (DNA): TGTGCCAGCAGCCGGGACAGTAGCAATCAGACCCAGCATTTT.

This clonotype has more than one count but fewer than ten. The chain couples TRBV20-1 to TRBJ2-1; D is undetermined. Germline CDR1 is DFQATT and CDR2 is SNEGSKA (reference sequence). The CDR3 sequence is 19 residues long. The V end was cut by 6 bases, the J end by 3 bases, with 30 bases between. CDR3 coding DNA: TGCAGTGCCATGAGGTGGATCACCGCCGGGTTTAATGGCTACAATGAGCAGTTCTTC. Residues: CSAMRWITAGFNGYNEQFF.

This clonotype was counted at least ten times. This chain joins TRBV5-1 and TRBJ2-1; TRBD2 matches 11 bases. The CDR3 covers 15 residues. Trimming cost V 4 bases and J 3 bases; bases outside gene matches: 3. Germline lookup yields CDR1 SGHRS and CDR2 YFSETQ. CDR3 sequence: CASSKGLADYNEQFF. The CDR3, as DNA: TGCGCCAGCAGCAAGGGACTAGCGGACTACAATGAGCAGTTCTTC.

This clonotype was counted ten times or more. The rearrangement joins TRBV25-1 to TRBJ2-5; D ambiguous. Germline V gene sequence: CDR1 MGHDK, CDR2 SYGVNS. This CDR3 has 12 amino acids. Trimming shortened V by 1 base and J by 5 bases, and 5 bases separated the two germline ends. CDR3: CASSEWGETQYF. In DNA, the CDR3 is TGTGCCAGCAGTGAATGGGGTGAGACCCAGTACTTC.

This chain joins TRBV10-2 and TRBJ2-1; the D is unclear. CDR1 is WSHSY and CDR2 is SAAADI in the germline V gene. The CDR3 is 17 residues long. Trimming cost V 4 bases and J 0 bases, with 16 bases left between them. CDR3 nucleotides: TGCGCCAGCAGTGGCCGTGTGGCTTCTAGCTCCTACAATGAGCAGTTCTTC. This encodes CASSGRVASSSYNEQFF.

The chain couples TRBV20-1 to TRBJ2-2, with D unresolved. V was trimmed by 0 bases and J by 4 bases, leaving 6 bases between them. The CDR3 is 13 amino acids. Germline assignment: CDR1 DFQATT and CDR2 SNEGSKA (reference sequence). CDR3 bases: TGCAGTGCTAGAGATCCGCTCACCGGGGAGCTGTTTTTT. It encodes CSARDPLTGELFF.

This clonotype appeared a few times. The CDR3 region is CASSFHHTLSGRSDNEQFF. In DNA, the CDR3 is TGTGCCAGCAGCTTCCATCACACCCTTAGCGGGAGATCGGACAATGAGCAGTTCTTC. V and J are TRBV7-2 and TRBJ2-1, with 9 bases fitting TRBD2. There are 19 residues in the CDR3. The germline gives CDR1 SGHTA, CDR2 FQGNSA. J was trimmed by 5 bases and V by 3 bases; bases with no gene match: 17.

The gene calls are TRBV30 and TRBJ2-1; 8 bases line up with TRBD2. Germline-derived CDR1 and CDR2 are GTSNPN and SVGIG (reference sequence). V dropped 2 bases and J dropped 5; count of bases not matched to a gene: 2. The CDR3 covers 13 residues. The chain's CDR3 is CAWSSGGNNEQFF. DNA of the CDR3: TGTGCCTGGAGTAGCGGGGGTAACAATGAGCAGTTCTTC.

The gene calls are TRBV3-1 and TRBJ2-1; D gene ambiguous. From germline, CDR1 is LGHDT and CDR2 YNNKEL (reference sequence). There are 11 residues in the CDR3. Trimming took off 1 base at V and 10 bases at J, with 5 bases between the two ends. The DNA of the CDR3 is TGTGCCAGCAGCCAAGTTTGGGAGCAGTTCTTC. Protein sequence: CASSQVWEQFF.

This clonotype was recorded a few times. The J gene is TRBJ2-1, the V gene TRBV6-6; 8 nucleotides match TRBD2. Losses at the gene ends were 3 bases for V and 4 bases for J; bases not matched to a gene: 8. Germline-derived CDR1 and CDR2 are MNHNY and SVGAGI (reference sequence). CDR3 size: 16 residues. The DNA for the CDR3 is TGTGCCAGCAGTTATGCCCCTAGCGGGCCGTACAATGAGCAGTTCTTC. Its translation is CASSYAPSGPYNEQFF.

This sequence joins TRBV12-3 or TRBV12-4 and TRBJ1-3; 7 bases fit TRBD1. This CDR3 is 18 amino acids long. The V gene end was trimmed by 8 bases and the J gene end by 3 bases; junction bases not matched to a gene: 19. CDR3 DNA sequence: TGTGCCAGCCGAAGAGGGAGACAGGGACTTCTATATGGAAACACCATATATTTT. Translation: CASRRGRQGLLYGNTIYF.

This clonotype has a handful of counts. The J gene is TRBJ2-5, the V gene TRBV7-8; D gene unclear. The CDR3 consists of 14 residues. CDR1 is SGHVS, CDR2 FQNEAQ, per germline. V was cut by 0 bases and J by 3 bases, with 8 bases left in between. The CDR3 DNA sequence: TGTGCCAGCAGCTTAGCTTACAGCAAAGAGACCCAGTACTTC. It codes for CASSLAYSKETQYF.

In regard to this clonotype: A read error may explain this, as a much larger clone is one base away. The J gene is TRBJ2-7, the V gene TRBV29-1; 7 nucleotides line up with TRBD1. There are 13 residues in the CDR3. Germline V gene sequence: CDR1 SQVTM, CDR2 ANQGSEA. The CDR3 protein is CSAEGGRSYEQYF. CDR3 sequence (DNA): TGCAGCGCTGAAGGGGGCAGGTCGTACGAGCAGTACTTC.

V is TRBV15 and J is TRBJ2-2; D is perhaps TRBD1 or TRBD2 (6 bases each). The CDR3 runs to 15 residues. Germline V CDR1 and CDR2: LNHNV, YYDKDF (reference sequence). V lost 5 bases and J 6 bases, leaving 16 bases between the germline ends. The chain's CDR3 is CATSDPGALSGELFF. In DNA form, the CDR3 reads TGTGCCACCAGCGACCCGGGGGCCCTTTCCGGGGAGCTGTTTTTT.

The CDR3 DNA reads as TGTGCCAGCAGCTATACAGGGTTTGAAAAACTGTTTTTT. Encoded protein: CASSYTGFEKLFF. The V gene is TRBV7-2, the J gene TRBJ1-4, with D perhaps matching TRBD1 (6 bases). The CDR3 is made up of 13 amino acids. V was pared by 4 bases and J by 7 bases, with 10 bases between. Per germline, CDR1 SGHTA and CDR2 FQGNSA.

The table lists this clonotype with a count of one. A much larger clonotype is one base distant, so this may be a read error. The rearrangement uses TRBV5-1 and TRBJ1-1, with TRBD1 as a possible D gene (6 bases). Germline V CDR1 and CDR2: SGHRS, YFSETQ. The CDR3 loop spans 16 amino acids. CDR3 residues: CACSPNQGMADTEAFF. CDR3 in DNA: TGCGCCTGCAGTCCGAACCAGGGGATGGCGGACACTGAAGCTTTCTTT.

The chain joins TRBV14 to TRBJ2-5, with D possibly matching TRBD2 (6 bases). This CDR3 has 15 amino acids. Trimming left V 2 bases short and J 4 bases short, with 14 bases between. Germline V CDR1 and CDR2: SGHDN, FVKESK. The CDR3 sequence: CASSQPVGAGETQYF. DNA for the CDR3: TGTGCCAGCAGCCAACCTGTCGGAGCGGGAGAGACCCAGTACTTC.

The sample holds many counts of this clonotype. The V call is TRBV9, the J call TRBJ2-3, with 7 bases lining up with TRBD1. Per germline, CDR1 SGDLS and CDR2 YYNGEE. The ends lost 3 bases at V and 5 bases at J; junction bases unmatched: 6. The CDR3 is 14 residues long. CDR3: CASSGQGSLDTQYF. For the CDR3, the DNA is TGTGCCAGCAGCGGACAGGGATCCTTAGATACGCAGTATTTT.

This clonotype showed up just a few times. V usage is TRBV10-3 and J usage is TRBJ1-2; 7 positions match TRBD1. V lost 0 bases and J lost 7; bases outside the gene matches: 8. The CDR3 has 15 amino acids. CDR1 ENHRY and CDR2 SYGVKD come from the germline V gene. The CDR3 DNA is TGTGCCATCAGTGAGTCGAAACAGGGGTATGGTGGCTACACCTTC. As protein: CAISESKQGYGGYTF.

This clonotype was recorded only once. The CDR3 nucleotides read TGCAGTGCTAGAGGCTTGGATGGGGCCCAACGCTTAGCCAAAAACATTCAGTACTTC. As protein: CSARGLDGAQRLAKNIQYF. The rearrangement uses TRBV20-1 and TRBJ2-4; D might be TRBD1 (5 bases). This CDR3 is built from 19 residues. V gave up 1 base and J gave up 0 bases, with 22 bases separating them. The germline V gene has CDR1 DFQATT and CDR2 SNEGSKA (reference sequence).

For the CDR3, the DNA is TGTGCCAGCAGTTTTGGGGGGGGCGTCAACGTCCTGACTTTC. This gives the protein CASSFGGGVNVLTF. V gene TRBV27 combines with J gene TRBJ2-6, with a weak D call TRBD2 (7 bases). Trimming took 3 bases from V and 9 from J, leaving 12 bases between them. The CDR3 consists of 14 residues. Germline lookup yields CDR1 MNHEY and CDR2 SMNVEV (reference sequence).

The V gene is TRBV5-1, the J gene TRBJ2-1, with D tentatively TRBD1 (7 bases). CDR1 is SGHRS, CDR2 YFSETQ, per germline. With 1 base removed from V and 8 bases from J, the gap between germline ends came to 28 bases. This CDR3 is 19 amino acids long. CDR3 amino acids: CASSLRPPAGQSPADEQFF. The CDR3 nucleotides read TGCGCCAGCAGCTTGCGGCCACCTGCGGGACAGTCCCCAGCCGATGAGCAGTTCTTC.

This clonotype was observed a few times. This chain joins TRBV2 and TRBJ2-7, with unresolved D. Looked up from germline, CDR1 is SNHLY and CDR2 is FYNNEI. Trimming took 6 bases from V and 5 from J, leaving 11 bases between them. This CDR3 has 12 amino acids. The CDR3 nucleotides read TGTGCCAGCAGGGAACTATCCGACGAGCAGTACTTC. It encodes CASRELSDEQYF.

This sequence joins TRBV5-1 and TRBJ1-2; D is ambiguous. V lost 4 bases and J 6 bases, leaving 22 bases between the germline ends. This CDR3 region has 16 residues. Germline V gives CDR1 SGHRS, CDR2 YFSETQ. The CDR3 bases are TGCGCCAGCAGCCCTTTCCCGGCAGAACTGGAAGATGGCTACACCTTC. The encoded protein is CASSPFPAELEDGYTF.